This T cell receptor beta chain comes out of a study of Graves' ophthalmopathy and Graves' hyperthyroidism. Study-wide results and caveats: Prediction of ophthalmopathy progression reached less than 71% sensitivity and 72% to 75% specificity.

Active ophthalmopathy (CAS at least 3, NOSPECS at least 4), lasting under 3 months. For repertoire sequencing, the TCR beta CDR3 regions were amplified from RNA transcripts. RT-PCR in the first round used HTBI primers; a second-round multiplex PCR followed. MiXCR, run by TCRdb on the multiplex PCR reads, gives a single entry per CDR3 protein. Here the sample spans 650,000 to 900,000 distinct CDR3 sequences, 40% being singletons. Remarks on this clonotype: Its specificity is unknown.

Germline V gives CDR1 MGHDK, CDR2 SYGVNS. The CDR3 is made up of 15 amino acids. The V gene end was trimmed by 4 bases and the J gene end by 2 bases; junction bases not matched to a gene: 3. Specimen: peripheral blood. The chain joins TRBV25-1 to TRBJ1-3, with 9 bases fitting TRBD1. This clonotype originated in an adult man with Graves' ophthalmopathy. The DNA for the CDR3 is TGTGCCAGCAGTGCTGGACAGGGGACTGGAAACACCATATATTTT. It specifies CASSAGQGTGNTIYF.